The 9 T cell receptor beta chains listed next were all sequenced from one sample in a study of T cells expressing NK-cell markers. Reprocessing the 5' RACE reads, TCRdb reports a single entry for every CDR3 protein and omits DNA. The sample table includes 500,000 to 700,000 distinct CDR3 sequences. The sample consisted of blood T cells: a sorted CD56 or NKG2C T cell subset, CD4+ or CD8+ T cells, or bulk PBMC T cells (not recorded which). These receptors were collected from a man between 18 and 29 years old in good health.

The chain joins TRBV7-9 to TRBJ1-3. CDR1 is SEHNR and CDR2 is FQNEAQ in the germline V gene (reference sequence). There are 15 residues in the CDR3. CDR3 loop: CASSPAFDSGNTIYF. Together with reference TRBV7-9 and TRBJ1-3, the CDR3 gives the full variable domain: DTGVSQNPRHKITKRGQNVTFRCDPISEHNRLYWYRQTLGQGPEFLTYFQNEAQLEKSRLLSDRFSAERPKGSFSTLEIQRTEQGDSAMYLCASSPAFDSGNTIYFGEGSWLTVV.

The chain recombines TRBV29-1 with TRBJ2-7; checking the TCRdb D call of TRBD1 is not possible without DNA. Germline-derived CDR1 and CDR2 are SQVTM and ANQGSEA. The CDR3 spans 15 residues. The CDR3 sequence: CSVGQTGEDPYEQYF.

J is TRBJ2-1 and V is TRBV21-1; TCRdb indicates TRBD1, and absent DNA this call remains unverified. TRBV21-1 is a pseudogene locus. CDR3 length: 15 amino acids. The CDR3 loop is CASSSRDRGNNEQFF.

The chain has TRBV20-1 and TRBJ2-6; TCRdb returns TRBD2, unconfirmable since there is no DNA. Germline V gene data show CDR1 as DFQATT and CDR2 as SNEGSKA (reference sequence). The CDR3 is 18 residues long. The CDR3 loop is CSASGGTYSWGRANVLTF.

CDR3 sequence: CASSLESLGETQYF. The chain recombines TRBV7-8 with TRBJ2-5; the D call of TRBD2 rests on TCRdb alone, since no DNA is present to check it. Germline V gene lookup returns CDR1 SGHVS and CDR2 FQNEAQ. The CDR3 length is 14 residues. The complete variable domain, with remaining parts taken from reference TRBV7-8 and TRBJ2-5, reads GAGVSQSPRYKVAKRGQDVALRCDPISGHVSLFWYQQALGQGPEFLTYFQNEAQLDKSGLPSDRFFAERPEGSVSTLKIQRTQQEDSAVYLCASSLESLGETQYFGPGTRLLVL.

The rearrangement links TRBV11-3 to TRBJ1-2; TCRdb outputs TRBD1, but without DNA this stays unchecked. Germline-derived CDR1 and CDR2 are SGHNT and YENEEA. This CDR3 is 16 amino acids long. The CDR3 reads CASSSAGMTAGHGYTF.

The chain carries TRBV9 and TRBJ1-1. Germline V lookup: CDR1 SGDLS, CDR2 YYNGEE. The CDR3 contains 11 residues. This CDR3 is CASSVQPEAFF.

J is TRBJ2-5 and V is TRBV11-2; TCRdb returns TRBD2, unconfirmable since there is no DNA. The germline V gene encodes CDR1 SGHAT and CDR2 FQNNGV. The CDR3 extends over 14 amino acids. CDR3 sequence reads: CASSRRLEEGAQYF. Complete variable domain (other parts from reference TRBV11-2 and TRBJ2-5): EAGVAQSPRYKIIEKRQSVAFWCNPISGHATLYWYQQILGQGPKLLIQFQNNGVVDDSQLPKDRFSAERLKGVDSTLKIQPAKLEDSAVYLCASSRRLEEGAQYFGPGTRLLVL.

The chain uses TRBV29-1 and TRBJ2-6; TCRdb picks TRBD2, but there is no DNA to check that call. CDR3 length: 18 amino acids. The germline V gene encodes CDR1 SQVTM and CDR2 ANQGSEA. This chain's CDR3 is CSVMPRAISLSGANVLTF.